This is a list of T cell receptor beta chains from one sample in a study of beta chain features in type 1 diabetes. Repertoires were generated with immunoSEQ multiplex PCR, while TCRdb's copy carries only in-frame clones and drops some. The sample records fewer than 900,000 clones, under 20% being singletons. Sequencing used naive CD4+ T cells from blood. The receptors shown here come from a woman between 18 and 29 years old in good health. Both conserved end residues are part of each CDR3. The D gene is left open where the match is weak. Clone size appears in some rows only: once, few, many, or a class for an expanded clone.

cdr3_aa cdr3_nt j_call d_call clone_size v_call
CASSHGNGPQTQYF TGCGCCAGCAGCCATGGAAACGGCCCCCAGACCCAGTACTTC TRBJ2-5 - - TRBV5-1
CASSLGQYNEQFF TGCGCCAGCAGCTTAGGACAGTACAATGAGCAGTTCTTC TRBJ2-1 - - TRBV5-1
CASSQYRSQPQHF TGCGCCAGCAGCCAATACAGGTCTCAGCCCCAGCATTTT TRBJ1-5 - - TRBV4-3
CASSPSGTSTGELFF TGCGCCAGCAGCCCCAGCGGGACGTCCACCGGGGAGCTGTTTTTT TRBJ2-2 TRBD2 few TRBV5-1
CASSLAGNYYGYTF TGTGCCAGCAGCTTAGCCGGGAATTACTATGGCTACACCTTC TRBJ1-2 - few TRBV7-9
CASSFGAGLYGYTF TGTGCCAGCAGTTTTGGGGCTGGCTTGTATGGCTACACCTTC TRBJ1-2 - - TRBV28
CASSRDRDGYTF TGTGCCAGCAGTCGGGACAGGGATGGCTACACCTTC TRBJ1-2 TRBD1 - TRBV6-6
CASSKVGGTSGTGAHYNEQFF TGTGCCAGCAGCAAAGTGGGAGGGACTAGCGGGACGGGGGCCCACTACAATGAGCAGTTCTTC TRBJ2-1 - few TRBV21-1
CSVLDGISYNEQFF TGCAGCGTTCTCGACGGAATCTCCTACAATGAGCAGTTCTTC TRBJ2-1 - few TRBV29-1
CASSYLGQGYEQYF TGTGCCAGCAGTTACTTAGGACAGGGGTACGAGCAGTACTTC TRBJ2-7 TRBD1 - TRBV6-5
CASSPRPGSNYEQYF TGTGCCAGCTCACCTAGACCGGGTTCTAACTACGAGCAGTACTTC TRBJ2-7 - few TRBV18